These 2 T cell receptor beta chains came from one sample sequenced in a study of molecular identifiers for immune sequencing clone quantification. Each CDR3 protein gets one entry after TCRdb re-called the PCR reads with MiXCR. Of 88,000 or so distinct CDR3 sequences detected, roughly 23% appear once; the ten largest clones hold about 1%. Source material: naive CD8+ T cells from blood, with Jurkat cell RNA spiked in. Described subset: FACS-sorted CD8+CD4-CCR7+CD45RA+ naive T cells. All receptors derive from a human donor in good health. Some libraries in this study had Jurkat cell RNA spiked in.

This clonotype was found many times. The chain carries TRBV11-2 and TRBJ2-1, with a tentative D call TRBD2 (5 bases). Germline CDR1 and CDR2: SGHAT and FQNNGV. The CDR3 totals 15 residues. Trimming left V 5 bases short and J 4 bases short, with 15 bases between. The CDR3 reads CASSPSSEGYNEQFF. CDR3 sequence (DNA): TGTGCCAGCAGCCCTAGCTCGGAAGGGTACAATGAGCAGTTCTTC.

This clonotype was recorded at least ten times. The chain links TRBV5-1 to TRBJ2-3, with D perhaps TRBD2 (5 bases). V was shortened by 4 bases and J by 2 bases, with 17 bases between the two germline ends. The CDR3 length is 16 residues. The germline CDR1 and CDR2 sequences are SGHRS and YFSETQ. The CDR3 reads CASSQNDGLTTDTQYF. The CDR3 nucleotides read TGCGCCAGCAGCCAGAATGACGGACTCACCACAGATACGCAGTATTTT.